This section outlines one T cell receptor (beta chain) sequence together with its context. The antigen is not known. The ends were cut back, 0 bases at V and 0 bases at J, with 10 bases in the middle. The length of the CDR3 is 15 residues. Germline CDR1 and CDR2: SGHKS and YYEKEE (reference sequence). The data were obtained in a study of shared clonotypes between healthy human individuals. Overall study context: Two female and a few male donors aged 18 to 49 were enrolled. Study-wide results and limits: Apart from blood, nothing was sampled; tissue repertoires likely differ. A reduction in generation probabilities was seen for non-shared clonotypes relative to those shared by all four donors.

Only Caucasian adults living in Nashville, Tennessee made up the donor group. The data were produced by immunoSEQ multiplex PCR, yet TCRdb's version contains in-frame clones alone and is incomplete. The sample lists millions of clones, more than 80% seen once, with about 0.13% in the top ten. The genes are TRBV5-5 and TRBJ2-7; D unclear. Sequencing was performed on naive CD4+ T cells sorted from blood. Subset defined: CD45RA+ positively selected. This sequence was found in a man aged 18 to 29 in good health. The CDR3 DNA reads TGTGCCAGCAGCTTGGTCGACACCTACTCCTACGAGCAGTACTTC. Encoded protein: CASSLVDTYSYEQYF.